The 23 T cell receptor beta chains below come from one sample, sequenced in a study of blood T cell repertoires in COVID-19. Produced via immunoSEQ multiplex PCR; TCRdb's table is partial and in-frame only. The sample lists 130,000 to 150,000 clones; about nine tenths were seen once. The sequencing sample was made of peripheral blood. These receptors came from a human donor in a cohort sampled during active COVID-19.

The V and J genes are TRBV7-2 and TRBJ2-7; tentative D call: TRBD1 (5 bases). CDR1 is SGHTA and CDR2 is FQGNSA in the germline V gene. The CDR3 has 13 residues. V gave up 1 base and J gave up 5 bases, with 9 bases separating them. CDR3 residues: CASSLVSGNEQYF. As DNA, the CDR3 is TGTGCCAGCAGCTTAGTTTCAGGGAACGAGCAGTACTTC. Using reference TRBV7-2 and TRBJ2-7 for the parts outside the CDR3, the full variable domain is GAGVSQSPSNKVTEKGKDVELRCDPISGHTALYWYRQSLGQGLEFLIYFQGNSAPDKSGLPSDRFSAERTGGSVSTLTIQRTQQEDSAVYLCASSLVSGNEQYFGPGTRLTVT.

The chain employs TRBV9 and TRBJ1-6, with 7 bases matching TRBD1. Germline values: CDR1 SGDLS, CDR2 YYNGEE. This CDR3 is 14 amino acids long. J lost 10 bases, V lost 0 bases, and 4 bases had no gene match. Here the CDR3 DNA reads TGTGCCAGCAGCGTAGAACAGGGGAGGTCACCCCTCCACTTT. Translation gives CASSVEQGRSPLHF.

A word on this clone: The DNA is omitted, as the CDR3 cannot be located on it reliably, and the CDR3 follows TCRdb's listing. J is TRBJ2-7 and V is TRBV21-1; TRBD1, the table's D call, lacks a check against the DNA. TRBV21-1 is labeled a pseudogene. The CDR3 length equals 20 residues, ends included. CDR3 amino acids: CASSWGQGAARLQSLYEQYF.

This chain connects TRBV7-3 to TRBJ2-5, with a weak D call TRBD2 (5 bases). Germline-derived CDR1 and CDR2 are SGHTA and FQGTGA. Deletions cut 4 bases from V and 0 bases from J, with 12 bases between. The CDR3 has 15 residues. In nucleotides, the CDR3 is TGTGCCAGCAGCTCCGGACTGTCCTACCAAGAGACCCAGTACTTC. This encodes CASSSGLSYQETQYF.

V and J are TRBV6-6 and TRBJ2-7; 8 bases map to TRBD2. The CDR3 covers 14 residues. V gave up 5 bases and J gave up 4 bases; unmatched junction bases: 7. CDR1 MNHNY and CDR2 SVGAGI come from the germline V gene (reference sequence). In DNA, the CDR3 is TGTGCCAGCAGTGCCGGGACTAGAAGGTACGAGCAGTACTTC. Translating it yields CASSAGTRRYEQYF.

This chain links TRBV12-5 with TRBJ2-2; possibly TRBD1 for D (6 bases). The CDR3 has 16 amino acids. Trimming removed 1 base from V and 4 bases from J, with 13 bases in between. Germline V gene lookup returns CDR1 LGHNT and CDR2 FRNRAP. CDR3 loop: CASGLASGTLTGELFF. DNA for the CDR3: TGTGCTAGTGGTTTGGCCTCCGGGACACTCACCGGGGAGCTGTTTTTT.

This sequence joins TRBV4-3 and TRBJ2-3; D unresolved. Germline V gives CDR1 LGHNA, CDR2 YSLEER. Trimming removed 0 bases from V and 2 bases from J, with 9 bases in between. This CDR3 comprises 15 residues. The CDR3 DNA is TGCGCCAGCAGCCAAGATCCGGTACCCACAGATACGCAGTATTTT. Translation gives CASSQDPVPTDTQYF.

This clone was picked up a small number of times. The chain carries TRBV29-1 and TRBJ2-3; TRBD2 agrees at 9 bases. V lost 7 bases to trimming and J lost 10 bases; unmatched junction nucleotides: 9. The CDR3 consists of 12 residues. Germline V gene sequence: CDR1 SQVTM, CDR2 ANQGSEA. The DNA for the CDR3 is TGCAGCGGCGGGGGGGTCGAGAGCGCGCAGTATTTT. It is translated as CSGGGVESAQYF.

The genes are TRBV4-1 and TRBJ2-5, with 12 bases that match TRBD2. This CDR3 comprises 16 residues. Trimming cost V 1 base and J 7 bases; bases outside gene matches: 7. Looked up from germline, CDR1 is MGHRA and CDR2 is YSYEKL. The CDR3 loop is CASSQGGLAGIGTQYF. For the CDR3, the DNA is TGCGCCAGCAGCCAAGGTGGACTAGCGGGAATTGGGACCCAGTACTTC.

This clone was counted a few times. The rearrangement joins TRBV6-5 to TRBJ1-2; TRBD1 might be the D (6 bases). With 7 bases removed from V and 7 bases from J, the gap between germline ends came to 19 bases. The CDR3 loop spans 14 amino acids. CDR1 MNHEY and CDR2 SVGAGI come from the germline V gene. Written as DNA, the CDR3 is TGTGCCAGCATCAAGCAGGGGATCAGCTCTGGCTACACCTTC. As protein: CASIKQGISSGYTF.

This chain joins TRBV7-8 and TRBJ2-1; no reliable D call. The CDR3 covers 15 residues. Germline V gives CDR1 SGHVS, CDR2 FQNEAQ. Trimming cost V 6 bases and J 2 bases, with 14 bases left between them. The CDR3 is CASSFELGAYNEQFF. The DNA of the CDR3 is TGTGCCAGCAGTTTCGAATTGGGCGCCTACAATGAGCAGTTCTTC.

The chain has TRBV6-6 and TRBJ2-7; D may be TRBD1 (7 bases). Germline CDR1 and CDR2: MNHNY and SVGAGI (reference sequence). The V end was cut by 5 bases, the J end by 2 bases, with 16 bases between. The CDR3 loop spans 15 amino acids. DNA for the CDR3: TGTGCCAGCAGTCCCCGGCAGGGGGGAGCCTACGAGCAGTACTTC. This translates into CASSPRQGGAYEQYF.

A few counts support this clone. The chain employs TRBV6-5 and TRBJ1-5; 10 bases map to TRBD1. CDR3 length: 14 residues. V was clipped by 6 bases and J by 11 bases; unmatched bases: 10. CDR1 is MNHEY, CDR2 SVGAGI, per germline. Written as DNA, the CDR3 is TGTGCCAGCAGGGCGGGACAGGGGTTCGGGGCCCAGCATTTT. It encodes CASRAGQGFGAQHF.

The V gene is TRBV5-1, the J gene TRBJ2-1; 8 nucleotides agree with TRBD1. The CDR3 contains 14 residues. Unmatched junction bases numbered 1, after V lost 0 bases and J lost 5 bases. The germline V gene has CDR1 SGHRS and CDR2 YFSETQ. CDR3 sequence reads: CASSLGDRHNEQFF. CDR3 nucleotide sequence: TGCGCCAGCAGCTTGGGGGACAGGCACAATGAGCAGTTCTTC.

Only one count was recorded for this clone. The rearrangement links TRBV27 to TRBJ1-2, with 7 bases lining up with TRBD1. This CDR3 contains 16 residues. The V and J ends lost 6 bases and 2 bases, in that order; junction bases with no gene match: 12. In germline, CDR1 is MNHEY, CDR2 SMNVEV (reference sequence). The CDR3 protein is CASSHYGTGANYGYTF. CDR3 nucleotides: TGTGCCAGCAGCCATTATGGTACAGGGGCCAACTATGGCTACACCTTC.

The sample holds one count of this clone. The V and J genes are TRBV6-4 and TRBJ1-1; a weak D match, TRBD1 (5 bases). Germline lookup yields CDR1 MRHNA and CDR2 SNTAGT. The CDR3 is 16 amino acids. V lost 4 bases, J lost 0 bases, and 15 bases lay in between. CDR3 loop: CASSVSGPPMNTEAFF. The CDR3, as DNA: TGTGCCAGCAGTGTGTCAGGGCCCCCAATGAACACTGAAGCTTTCTTT.

The chain joins TRBV28 to TRBJ2-7; 8 positions agree with TRBD2. CDR3 length: 14 amino acids. V shed 6 bases and J 1 base; nucleotides not matched to a gene: 5. Germline CDR1 MDHEN, CDR2 SYDVKM. The CDR3 DNA reads as TGTGCCAGCAGGTCCGGGGGGGAATCCTACGAGCAGTACTTC. Protein: CASRSGGESYEQYF.

The gene calls are TRBV28 and TRBJ2-6; no firm D call. V dropped 6 bases and J dropped 1 base, with 4 bases sitting between them. The germline gives CDR1 MDHEN, CDR2 SYDVKM. CDR3 length: 13 residues. CDR3 DNA: TGTGCCAGCAGACGGTCTGGGGCCAACGTCCTGACTTTC. Protein sequence: CASRRSGANVLTF.

The V call is TRBV19, the J call TRBJ2-4; the match to TRBD1 covers 7 bases. The germline gives CDR1 LNHDA, CDR2 SQIVND (reference sequence). The length of the CDR3 is 19 residues. V was clipped by 5 bases and J by 2 bases; unmatched bases: 18. Written as DNA, the CDR3 is TGTGCCAGTAGTTTCAGCACCGACAGACAGGGAATCCCCAAAAACATTCAGTACTTC. Encoded protein: CASSFSTDRQGIPKNIQYF.

This clone was seen only once. The chain joins TRBV3-1 (or the pseudogene TRBV3-2) to TRBJ1-1; 7 bases are shared with TRBD1. The trim removed 4 bases at V and 6 bases at J, leaving 5 bases unmatched. In germline, CDR1 is LGHDT, CDR2 YNNKEL (reference sequence). This CDR3 spans 13 amino acids. The CDR3 sequence: CASSRNDRAEAFF. CDR3 nucleotide sequence: TGTGCCAGCAGCCGTAACGACAGGGCTGAAGCTTTCTTT.

The chain carries TRBV19 and TRBJ2-2, with D maybe TRBD2 (6 bases). The germline V gene has CDR1 LNHDA and CDR2 SQIVND (reference sequence). Deletions cut 2 bases from V and 5 bases from J, with 12 bases between. The CDR3 extends over 15 amino acids. The chain's CDR3 is CASSIPGEGTGELFF. CDR3 bases: TGTGCCAGTAGTATACCGGGAGAGGGGACCGGGGAGCTGTTTTTT.

This chain uses TRBV19 with TRBJ2-5; tentatively, D is TRBD1 (6 bases). Germline V gives CDR1 LNHDA, CDR2 SQIVND (reference sequence). The CDR3 is made up of 17 amino acids. V lost 6 bases to trimming and J lost 2 bases, with 22 bases between them. CDR3 loop: CASSHRRGQTLQETQYF. The CDR3 DNA reads TGTGCCAGTAGCCACCGCCGCGGACAGACCCTGCAAGAGACCCAGTACTTC.

The V and J genes are TRBV30 and TRBJ1-6, with 11 bases lining up with TRBD1. CDR1 GTSNPN and CDR2 SVGIG come from the germline V gene (reference sequence). This CDR3 comprises 15 residues. V gave up 1 base and J gave up 8 bases; unmatched junction bases: 4. The CDR3, as DNA: TGTGCCTGGAGTGAGGGACAGGGGGATGATTCACCCCTCCACTTT. Protein: CAWSEGQGDDSPLHF.